This is a list of T cell receptor beta chains from one sample in a study of tumor and adjacent non-tumor tissue in lung cancer. TCRdb analysed the multiplex PCR reads with MiXCR anew, one entry per CDR3 protein. The sample consists of around 75,000 distinct CDR3 sequences, roughly 70% of them appearing once. Sequencing was carried out using distant non-tumor lung tissue. The receptor set was obtained from a woman between 50 and 59 years old with non-small cell lung cancer. Each CDR3 is given with its conserved first and last residue. The D gene is left open where the match is weak. Clone size, where shown, is once, few, many, or a class for clones that have expanded.

V: TRBV20-1
size: -
J: TRBJ2-1
D: -
DNA: TGCAGTGCTAGAGAGACCAGCGAGATCCCGTTCTTC
CDR3: CSARETSEIPFF

V: TRBV2
size: -
J: TRBJ2-7
D: -
DNA: TGTGCCTCCAAAGGGGGAGCCAATTACGAGCAGTACTTC
CDR3: CASKGGANYEQYF

V: TRBV6-2/TRBV6-3
size: -
J: TRBJ1-2
D: -
DNA: TGTGCCAGCAGTCCCCATCAATCGCGAGGCGCTTATTGCTACACCTTC
CDR3: CASSPHQSRGAYCYTF

V: TRBV4-3
size: once
J: TRBJ2-6
D: -
DNA: TGCGCCAGCAGTCAAGAAAGTGATGGGAACTCTGGGACCAACGTCCTGACTTTC
CDR3: CASSQESDGNSGTNVLTF

V: TRBV20-1
size: -
J: TRBJ2-1
D: TRBD2
DNA: TGCAATGCTATCCCGGGGACTAGCGGGAGCTATGAGCAGCTCTTC
CDR3: CNAIPGTSGSYEQLF

V: TRBV11-1
size: hyperexpanded
J: TRBJ1-1
D: -
DNA: TGTGCCAGCAGCTTGAAGGAGTTGAACACTGAAGCTTTCTTT
CDR3: CASSLKELNTEAFF

V: TRBV16
size: -
J: TRBJ2-3
D: -
DNA: TGTGCCAGCAGCAAGGACCGATTGGCAGATACGCAGTATTTT
CDR3: CASSKDRLADTQYF

V: TRBV11-1
size: few
J: TRBJ2-3
D: TRBD1
DNA: TGTGCTATCAGTATAGCTACAGGGGCTGATACGCAGTATTTT
CDR3: CAISIATGADTQYF

V: TRBV28
size: -
J: TRBJ2-3
D: -
DNA: -
CDR3: CTSWFYACCSTDTQYF

V: TRBV5-6
size: -
J: TRBJ2-3
D: TRBD1
DNA: TGTACCAGTAGCCGTAGACCGACAGGGGGCGTGGATACGCAGTATTTT
CDR3: CTSSRRPTGGVDTQYF

V: TRBV20-1
size: -
J: TRBJ2-2
D: TRBD1
DNA: TGTAGTGCTAGATCCTCGACAGGGAGCACCGGGGAGCTTTATTTT
CDR3: CSARSSTGSTGELYF

V: TRBV12-3/TRBV12-4
size: many
J: TRBJ2-3
D: TRBD1
DNA: TGTGCCAGCAGTTTTAAGGGGACAGGGAGCACAGATACGCAGTATTTT
CDR3: CASSFKGTGSTDTQYF

V: TRBV6-2/TRBV6-3
size: -
J: TRBJ2-5
D: -
DNA: TGTGCCAGCAGTTACGCGACAGCAGAAGAGAGCCAGTACTTC
CDR3: CASSYATAEESQYF

V: TRBV23-1
size: -
J: TRBJ2-7
D: -
DNA: TGCGCCAGCATACCGGGTCCCTCGTACGAGCAGTACTTC
CDR3: CASIPGPSYEQYF

V: TRBV20-1
size: -
J: TRBJ1-5
D: -
DNA: TGCAGTGTTCCGGGGCTAGCGGGAGGGGCCCTCGATTTAGATACGCAGCATTTT
CDR3: CSVPGLAGGALDLDTQHF

V: TRBV6-1
size: -
J: TRBJ2-5
D: -
DNA: TGTGTCAGCAGCAAGGGACAAAGTGTAGAGACTCAGTACTTC
CDR3: CVSSKGQSVETQYF

V: TRBV29-1
size: -
J: TRBJ2-7
D: -
DNA: TGCAGCGTTATCGGGAGAGGGGCCGGGGATACCTACGAGCAGTACTTC
CDR3: CSVIGRGAGDTYEQYF

V: TRBV29-1
size: medium-sized
J: TRBJ1-1
D: TRBD1
DNA: TGCAGCGTGCCCGGGACAGGGAACACTGAAGCTTTCTTT
CDR3: CSVPGTGNTEAFF

V: TRBV4-3
size: once
J: TRBJ2-3
D: TRBD1
DNA: TGCGCCAGCCGTCGGACAGGGGGCGAAGCAGATACGCAGTTTTTT
CDR3: CASRRTGGEADTQFF

V: TRBV12-3/TRBV12-4
size: medium-sized
J: TRBJ1-2
D: -
DNA: TGTGCCAGCAGTACAGGTTCTGGCTACACCTTC
CDR3: CASSTGSGYTF

V: TRBV30
size: -
J: TRBJ2-5
D: TRBD1
DNA: TGTGCCTGGCGACAGGGGTCGGAGACCCAGTACTTC
CDR3: CAWRQGSETQYF

V: TRBV4-1
size: -
J: TRBJ2-1
D: TRBD2
DNA: TGTGCCAGCAGCCGAGAACCGACTAGCGGGAGCACACGGGATGAGCAGTTCTTC
CDR3: CASSREPTSGSTRDEQFF

V: TRBV11-2
size: many
J: TRBJ2-1
D: -
DNA: TGTGCCAGCAGCTTAGGCATAGGGGGGCACAATGAGCAGTTCTTC
CDR3: CASSLGIGGHNEQFF

V: TRBV29-1
size: many
J: TRBJ1-4
D: TRBD1
DNA: TGCAGCGCAAGCTCCCGGGACAGTAATGAAAAACTGTTTTTT
CDR3: CSASSRDSNEKLFF

V: TRBV28
size: many
J: TRBJ2-7
D: TRBD2
DNA: TGTGCCAGCAGTTCGGCGGGAGGGGCCGTGGCCTACGAGCAGTACTTC
CDR3: CASSSAGGAVAYEQYF

V: TRBV28
size: many
J: TRBJ2-3
D: -
DNA: TGTGCCAGCAGTTTACAGGGCACAGATACGCAGTATTTT
CDR3: CASSLQGTDTQYF

V: TRBV11-1
size: -
J: TRBJ2-7
D: TRBD1
DNA: TGTGCCAGCAGCTCTATAGGGTCGACAGGGGGCCAGCAGTACTTC
CDR3: CASSSIGSTGGQQYF

V: TRBV4-2
size: many
J: TRBJ2-3
D: TRBD2
DNA: TGTGCCAGCAGCCTGAGCGGGAGTTTGACAGATACGCAGTATTTT
CDR3: CASSLSGSLTDTQYF

V: TRBV20-1
size: many
J: TRBJ2-3
D: TRBD1
DNA: TGCAGTGCTAGACAGGACAGGGGGAAGGTCACAGATACGCAGTATTTT
CDR3: CSARQDRGKVTDTQYF

V: TRBV10-2
size: many
J: TRBJ2-7
D: TRBD2
DNA: TGCGCCAGCAGTGTACTAGCGGGAGGGTTCTACGAGCAGTACTTC
CDR3: CASSVLAGGFYEQYF

V: TRBV12-3/TRBV12-4
size: -
J: TRBJ2-3
D: TRBD1
DNA: TGTGCCAACAGTTTTAAGGGGACAGGGAGCACAGATATGCAGTATTTT
CDR3: CANSFKGTGSTDMQYF

V: TRBV11-2
size: -
J: TRBJ1-4
D: -
DNA: TGTGTCAGCAGCTTAGATCTATGGGGATTTCTATTTTTT
CDR3: CVSSLDLWGFLFF

V: TRBV10-3
size: -
J: TRBJ2-1
D: TRBD2
DNA: TGTGCCATCAGACAGATTAGCGGGACGAACAATGAACAGTTCTTC
CDR3: CAIRQISGTNNEQFF

V: TRBV6-5
size: -
J: TRBJ2-2
D: TRBD2
DNA: TGTGCCAGCAGTCACCATACCTCAGTAGCGGGACCCGCCGGGGAACTGTTTTTT
CDR3: CASSHHTSVAGPAGELFF

V: TRBV5-4
size: few
J: TRBJ2-7
D: TRBD1
DNA: TGTGCCAGCAGCTCGAGTGAATGGGGATCGACAGGGGGCAACGAGCAGTACTTC
CDR3: CASSSSEWGSTGGNEQYF

V: TRBV11-2
size: -
J: TRBJ2-7
D: TRBD2
DNA: TGTGCCAGCAGCCCTTGTGCTAGCGGTTCCCAGGAGCAGTACTTC
CDR3: CASSPCASGSQEQYF

V: TRBV20-1
size: -
J: TRBJ2-7
D: TRBD1
DNA: TGCAGTGCCTCACAAGGGGGACAGAGAGAATACGAGCAGTACTTC
CDR3: CSASQGGQREYEQYF

V: TRBV11-1
size: -
J: TRBJ2-1
D: -
DNA: TGTGCCAGTAGCTTCCCTCAAGGCGACGAGCAGTTCTTC
CDR3: CASSFPQGDEQFF

V: TRBV6-5
size: -
J: TRBJ2-3
D: TRBD2
DNA: TGTGCCAGCAGTTACAGGGGGCCGGGACTAGCGGGAAGACTAGATACGCAGTATTTT
CDR3: CASSYRGPGLAGRLDTQYF

V: TRBV12-3/TRBV12-4
size: few
J: TRBJ2-1
D: TRBD2
DNA: TGTGCCAGCAGTTTTTCTAGCGGGAGGGGAGATGGGCAGTTCTTC
CDR3: CASSFSSGRGDGQFF

V: TRBV20-1
size: once
J: TRBJ1-6
D: -
DNA: TGCAATACTACACAGGACCCGAATTCACCCCTCCACTTT
CDR3: CNTTQDPNSPLHF

V: TRBV5-1
size: -
J: TRBJ2-1
D: -
DNA: TGCGCCAGCAGCTTGGAATCCTACGATGAGCAATTCTTC
CDR3: CASSLESYDEQFF

V: TRBV11-1
size: -
J: TRBJ2-7
D: TRBD1
DNA: TGTGCCAGCGCGTTAAGGGACAGGGACGAGTACGAGCAGTACTTC
CDR3: CASALRDRDEYEQYF

V: TRBV11-1
size: -
J: TRBJ2-7
D: TRBD1
DNA: TGTGCCAGCAGGTCGACGGACAGGGGGCTATACGAGCAGCACTTC
CDR3: CASRSTDRGLYEQHF

V: TRBV20-1
size: -
J: TRBJ2-2
D: -
DNA: TGCAATGCTAGAGATTGGAGAACCGGGGAGCTGTTTTTT
CDR3: CNARDWRTGELFF

V: TRBV20-1
size: -
J: TRBJ2-7
D: -
DNA: TGCAGTGCTAGAGGCGCGCGGACCAAAAGTCTGTACGAGCATTACTTC
CDR3: CSARGARTKSLYEHYF

V: TRBV11-3
size: -
J: TRBJ2-1
D: TRBD2
DNA: TGTGCCAGCTGCTTGGGGACTAGCGGGGAACAGTTCTTC
CDR3: CASCLGTSGEQFF

V: TRBV5-4
size: -
J: TRBJ2-7
D: TRBD2
DNA: TGTGCCAGCGGCCGCCCCTCGACTAGCGTGAGCTCCTACGAGCAGTACTTC
CDR3: CASGRPSTSVSSYEQYF

V: TRBV11-2
size: -
J: TRBJ2-7
D: TRBD1
DNA: TGTCCCAGCAGCTTGGGACAGTTCTCGTCCGTGCAGTACTTC
CDR3: CPSSLGQFSSVQYF